These 9 T cell receptor beta chains originate from one sample sequenced in a study of T-cell reconstitution after alpha-beta-depleted transplantation in children. The TCRbeta library was prepared with unique molecular identifiers. Each CDR3 protein gets one entry after TCRdb re-called the PCR reads with MiXCR. The data contain hundreds of thousands of distinct CDR3 sequences, more than 10% of them singletons. Sample: PBMCs from the stem cell graft donor, taken from the stem cell graft. These receptors came from a human donor who donated a stem cell graft to a child with acute lymphoblastic leukemia.

The chain is built from TRBV6-1 and TRBJ2-1, with D perhaps TRBD1 or TRBD2 (5 bases each). This CDR3 region has 20 residues. CDR1 and CDR2 from the germline V gene are MNHNS and SASEGT. Trimming removed 0 bases at V and 8 bases at J, with 29 bases between. CDR3 nucleotide sequence: TGTGCCAGCAGTGAAGCGCCTGCCTACATTGGGACCAGCAGCGTCGATGAGCAGTTCTTC. Translation gives CASSEAPAYIGTSSVDEQFF.

This chain connects TRBV21-1 to TRBJ2-1; TRBD2 reflects the table's D call only, with no check against the DNA. TRBV21-1 corresponds to a pseudogene. The CDR3 covers 17 residues. In DNA form, the CDR3 reads TGTGCCAGCAGCAAAAAAAGCGGGGGGACTTCTTACAATGAGCAGTTCTTC. Translated: CASSKKSGGTSYNEQFF.

Many counts were recorded for this clonotype. The chain uses TRBV29-1 and TRBJ2-3; 7 bases match TRBD2. Losses at the gene ends were 7 bases for V and 1 base for J; bases not matched to a gene: 5. Germline CDR1 reads SQVTM; CDR2 reads ANQGSEA. The CDR3 spans 13 residues. The CDR3 region is CSAGRSGTDTQYF. CDR3 bases: TGCAGCGCCGGGAGGTCGGGCACAGATACGCAGTATTTT.

This clonotype was detected ten times or more. The chain carries TRBV7-2 and TRBJ1-5, with unresolved D. The germline CDR1 and CDR2 sequences are SGHTA and FQGNSA. V was pared by 5 bases and J by 4 bases, with 15 bases between. The CDR3 consists of 15 residues. The CDR3: CASSTKGRVNQPQHF. For the CDR3, the DNA is TGTGCCAGCAGCACGAAAGGACGCGTTAATCAGCCCCAGCATTTT.

This clonotype appeared many times. One end of the junction fails to match germline, which may point to a read error. The chain has TRBV9 and TRBJ2-3; D may be TRBD1 or TRBD2 (5 bases each). This CDR3 is 13 amino acids long. The germline V gene has CDR1 SGDLS and CDR2 YYNGEE. The CDR3 here is CASSAPGRPMRFF. CDR3 DNA: TGTGCCAGCAGCGCCCCGGGACGCCCAATGCGGTTTTTT.

At least ten counts were recorded for this clonotype. The rearrangement links TRBV7-2 to TRBJ2-6, with 7 bases identical to TRBD1. CDR1 is SGHTA and CDR2 is FQGNSA in the germline V gene. There are 22 residues in the CDR3. After removal of 1 base from V and 0 bases from J, the junction contained 18 bases not matched to a gene. CDR3 sequence (DNA): TGTGCCAGCAGCTTAGGCACAGGGGCCGACTACACTCTAAACTCTGGGGCCAACGTCCTGACTTTC. Protein product: CASSLGTGADYTLNSGANVLTF.

This clonotype occurred many times. The chain uses TRBV20-1 and TRBJ2-1; no clear D gene. Trimming left V 2 bases short and J 0 bases short, with 11 bases between. Germline V lookup: CDR1 DFQATT, CDR2 SNEGSKA (reference sequence). This CDR3 is 15 amino acids long. In nucleotides, the CDR3 is TGCAGTGCTAGAACGACCAGCCCCTCCTACAATGAGCAGTTCTTC. It encodes CSARTTSPSYNEQFF.

This clonotype was seen ten or more times. The J gene is TRBJ2-7, the V gene TRBV3-1; a possible D gene is TRBD2 (5 bases). V lost 3 bases to trimming and J lost 2 bases, with 11 bases between them. Germline-derived CDR1 and CDR2 are LGHDT and YNNKEL (reference sequence). The CDR3 length is 14 residues. The DNA for the CDR3 is TGTGCCAGCAGCCATCACCGGGGTACCTACGAGCAGTACTTC. This codes for CASSHHRGTYEQYF.

This clonotype has a count of ten or more. The CDR3 loop is CASSVGEATDTQYF. Written as DNA, the CDR3 is TGTGCCAGCAGTGTGGGGGAGGCTACAGATACGCAGTATTTT. The J gene is TRBJ2-3, the V gene TRBV6-4, with a weak D call TRBD2 (6 bases). Germline assignment: CDR1 MRHNA and CDR2 SNTAGT. The germline V and J ends were trimmed by 4 bases and 3 bases, with 11 bases remaining between them. This CDR3 spans 14 amino acids.